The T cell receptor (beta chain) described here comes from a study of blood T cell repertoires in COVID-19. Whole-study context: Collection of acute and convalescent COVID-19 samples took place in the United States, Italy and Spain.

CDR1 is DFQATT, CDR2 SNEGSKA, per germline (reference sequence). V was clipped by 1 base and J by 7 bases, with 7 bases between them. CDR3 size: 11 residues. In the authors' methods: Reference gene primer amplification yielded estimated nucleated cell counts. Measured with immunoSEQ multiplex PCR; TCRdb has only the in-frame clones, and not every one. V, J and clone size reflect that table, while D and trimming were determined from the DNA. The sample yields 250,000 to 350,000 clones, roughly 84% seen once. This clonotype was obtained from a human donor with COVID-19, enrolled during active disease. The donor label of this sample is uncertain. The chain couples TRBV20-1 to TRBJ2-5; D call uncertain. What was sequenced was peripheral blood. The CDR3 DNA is TGCAGTGCTAGAGGAGGCGGGACCCAGTACTTC. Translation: CSARGGGTQYF.